Listed below are T cell receptor beta chains from one sample, sequenced in a study of cytomegalovirus exposure and HLA in healthy donors. This table comes from immunoSEQ multiplex PCR, and its TCRdb copy is limited to in-frame clones, with some not included. Its listing shows 20,000 to 25,000 clones. The source material was PBMCs. The receptors were gathered from a male donor in good health and CMV-seropositive. The CDR3 runs from the conserved cysteine through the conserved F or W. A D gene is named only where the DNA matches it firmly.

J gene | V gene | D gene | CDR3 DNA | CDR3 protein
TRBJ2-7 | TRBV18 | TRBD2 | TGTGCCAGCTCACCGGGACTAGCGGGGGGGATGTACGAGCAGTACTTC | CASSPGLAGGMYEQYF
TRBJ1-1 | TRBV5-4 | TRBD1 | TGTGCCAGCAGCTTTGGGCCCCGGACAGGGTTGAACACTGAAGCTTTCTTT | CASSFGPRTGLNTEAFF
TRBJ2-5 | TRBV11-2 | . | TGTGCCAGCAGCTTAAGGCGGGACAGTCTTGATGAGACCCAGTACTTC | CASSLRRDSLDETQYF
TRBJ2-5 | TRBV18 | . | TGTGCCAGCTCACCGGCAGACCGTTCGGGGACCCAGTACTTC | CASSPADRSGTQYF
TRBJ1-2 | TRBV15 | . | TGTGCCACCAGCAGTCCAGGCTATGGCTACACCTTC | CATSSPGYGYTF
TRBJ2-7 | TRBV5-1 | . | TGCGCCAGCAGTCAATCCTACGAGCAGTACTTC | CASSQSYEQYF
TRBJ1-2 | TRBV5-5 | TRBD1 | TGTGCCAGCAGCCATCCGGGACAGGGGGCCTATGGCTACACCTTC | CASSHPGQGAYGYTF
TRBJ1-2 | TRBV19 | . | TGTGCCAGTAGTATGAACACCGACTATGGCTACACCTTC | CASSMNTDYGYTF
TRBJ1-2 | TRBV30 | TRBD1 | TGTGCCTGGAGAGAAGGACAGGGAATATACTATGGCTACACCTTC | CAWREGQGIYYGYTF
TRBJ2-1 | TRBV7-9 | . | TGTGCCAGCAGCCCGCGACAGAACAATGAGCAGTTCTTC | CASSPRQNNEQFF
TRBJ1-4 | TRBV5-1 | . | TGCGCCAGCAGCTTGGCGGGGGTGCGAGAAAAACTGTTTTTT | CASSLAGVREKLFF
TRBJ1-5 | TRBV7-2 | . | TGTGCCAGCAGCCCCGGGAGGGTATTGGGCCAGCCCCAGCATTTT | CASSPGRVLGQPQHF
TRBJ2-3 | TRBV5-4 | . | TGTGCCAGCAGCCCAACTCAGGGGCTAGCAGATACGCAGTATTTT | CASSPTQGLADTQYF
TRBJ1-5 | TRBV19 | . | TGTGCCAGTAGTATCGGGTCAGTTGGATATAGCAATCAGCCCCAGCATTTT | CASSIGSVGYSNQPQHF
TRBJ2-7 | TRBV9 | TRBD2 | TGTGCCAGCAACAGAGGACTAGCGGCCTACGAGCAGTACTTC | CASNRGLAAYEQYF
TRBJ2-2 | TRBV19 | TRBD1 | TGTGCCAGTAGTATAGATTCGAGGACAGGGGTTGGCTTGGACACCGGGGAGCTGTTTTTT | CASSIDSRTGVGLDTGELFF
TRBJ1-1 | TRBV9 | . | TGTGCCAGCAGCGTAGGGCAGGCGAACACTGAAGCTTTCTTT | CASSVGQANTEAFF
TRBJ1-1 | TRBV18 | . | TGTGCCAGCTCAGACCAGGCGAACACTGAAGCTTTCTTT | CASSDQANTEAFF
TRBJ1-2 | TRBV6-5 | . | TGTGCCAGCAGCCGACCACAGGGAACCTATGGCTACACCTTC | CASSRPQGTYGYTF
TRBJ1-1 | TRBV5-1 | TRBD1 | TGCGCCAGCAGCTTCCAGACAGGGGGCGGATTGAACACTGAAGCTTTCTTT | CASSFQTGGGLNTEAFF
TRBJ1-5 | TRBV11-3 | TRBD1 | TGTGCCAGCAGCTTTATGGGACAGGCCTTCCTTGGCAATCAGCCCCAGCATTTT | CASSFMGQAFLGNQPQHF
TRBJ1-1 | TRBV6-5 | TRBD1 | TGTGCCAGCAGTCGGGACAGGGACACTGAAGCTTTCTTT | CASSRDRDTEAFF
TRBJ1-1 | TRBV19 | . | TGTGCCAGTAGCCACCAAAGGGGGACTGAAGCTTTCTTT | CASSHQRGTEAFF
TRBJ2-7 | TRBV4-3 | TRBD1 | TGCGCCAGCAGCCCAGGACAGGGTGCTCTCCTCCCCTACGAGCAGTACTTC | CASSPGQGALLPYEQYF
TRBJ2-2 | TRBV9 | . | TGTGCCAGCAGCGACGAGGCCACCGGGGAGCTGTTTTTT | CASSDEATGELFF
TRBJ2-2 | TRBV10-1 | . | TGCGCCAGCAGTGTGGGGGCGCACACCGGGGAGCTGTTTTTT | CASSVGAHTGELFF
TRBJ2-3 | TRBV6-4 | TRBD1 | TGTGCCAGCAGTGCGACAGGGGACAGAGATACGCAGTATTTT | CASSATGDRDTQYF
TRBJ1-1 | TRBV10-3 | TRBD1 | TGTGCCATCAGTGGCGACAGGGACACTGAAGCTTTCTTT | CAISGDRDTEAFF
TRBJ2-7 | TRBV5-1 | TRBD1 | TGCGCCAGCAGCTTGACTACAGGGGGCTACGAGCAGTACTTC | CASSLTTGGYEQYF
TRBJ1-1 | TRBV10-3 | TRBD1 | TGTGCCACGACAGGGGACGGGAACACTGAAGCTTTCTTT | CATTGDGNTEAFF
TRBJ1-2 | TRBV28 | TRBD1 | TGTGCCAGCAGTTTCGGGACAGGGATGCTTTATGGCTACACCTTC | CASSFGTGMLYGYTF
TRBJ2-7 | TRBV5-6 | TRBD1 | TGTGCCAGCAGCGAAACATACAGGGGGGTGACCTACGAGCAGTACTTC | CASSETYRGVTYEQYF
TRBJ2-1 | TRBV7-7 | TRBD1 | TGTGCTAGCAGCTTAGTCCCAGGGGGTAATGAGCAGTTCTTC | CASSLVPGGNEQFF
TRBJ2-1 | TRBV7-3 | TRBD2 | TGTGCCAGCAGCTTAGCCGGCGGGAGTGTCGACAATGAGCAGTTCTTC | CASSLAGGSVDNEQFF
TRBJ2-7 | TRBV11-2 | TRBD1 | TGTGCCAGCAGCTTCTCGGACAGGGCCCACTACGAGCAGTACTTC | CASSFSDRAHYEQYF
TRBJ2-1 | TRBV29-1 | . | TGCAGCGTTGAAAGGGCCGGAGGGGAGCAGTTCTTC | CSVERAGGEQFF
TRBJ1-5 | TRBV9 | . | TGTGCCAGCGGGAGGTCCAATCAGCCCCAGCATTTT | CASGRSNQPQHF
TRBJ1-1 | TRBV30 | . | TGTGCCTTAAATATGAACACTGAAGCTTTCTTT | CALNMNTEAFF
TRBJ1-1 | TRBV5-1 | . | TGCGCCAGCAGCCCGGAACCGGGGAACACTGAAGCTTTCTTT | CASSPEPGNTEAFF